This TCR beta chain emerged from a study of T cell repertoires in cytomegalovirus infection. TCRdb processed the reads anew with MiXCR; each CDR3 protein has one entry. The table records 550,000 to 850,000 distinct CDR3 sequences, 30% to 40% of them present only once. The germline V and J ends were trimmed by 10 bases and 3 bases, with 14 bases remaining between them. Germline V CDR1 and CDR2: ENHRY, SYGVKD. The CDR3 length is 13 residues. This clonotype appeared a few times. The antigen is not known. Sequences were derived from cultured PBMCs, sampled from culture after CMV antigen stimulation. The chain links TRBV10-3 to TRBJ2-3; perhaps TRBD1 as D (5 bases). The clonotype originates from a human donor in good health (CMV status not recorded). Some clones in this sample may be carry-over from other donors' samples. Here the CDR3 reads CASQGGETDTQYF. DNA of the CDR3: TGTGCCAGTCAGGGCGGTGAAACAGATACGCAGTATTTT.